This TCR beta chain was recovered during a study of neurological immune-mediated disorders (dated by TCRdb to about 2019). Notes on the research overall: Peripheral blood TCR-beta repertoires from HTLV-I-associated myelopathy (HAM/TSP) patients, multiple sclerosis patients and healthy controls were compared by UMI-based sequencing. Technical triplicate libraries were sequenced to precisely calculate the variability in frequency of each individual clone. Longitudinal samples, technical triplicates and paired sorted CD4+ and CD8+ T-cell subsets, alongside PBMC samples, were included among the 106 TCR-beta libraries. Of the approximately 70 subjects in the cohort, about 15 were HAM/TSP patients, some 34 were multiple sclerosis patients, and 20 were healthy controls. The investigation overall reported the following: TCR clonal expansion was greatest in HAM/TSP patients and smallest in MS patients, who ranked below even healthy controls. No identical CDR3 amino acid sequences were shared among expanded clones across subjects, suggesting private TCR-beta repertoires in all groups.

A remark on this clonotype: There is no known antigen for this receptor. Nothing much larger sits one base from this clone, and base qualities are not available.

The germline V gene provides CDR1 SGHRS and CDR2 YFSETQ. The CDR3 starts with the cysteine, ends with the phenylalanine, and has 13 residues. This entry keeps only the CDR3 DNA: 39 bases, framed from base 1. V loses 4 bases of germline sequence and J loses 3 bases, and the interval between the two ends is 10 bases. cDNA was synthesized by template-switch 5'RACE using a primer carrying a 10-nucleotide random unique molecular identifier by which each TCR transcript was tagged. Each sequencing run produced over 170 million TCR-beta sequences covering 15-18 subjects. Total RNA was extracted with the RNeasy kit. The KAPA Real-time Library Amplification kit was used to amplify TCR-beta VDJ regions with primers for the TCR constant region and the 5'RACE anchor. A first PCR added sample indexes and Illumina adaptors, and a second PCR then raised library yield. After Ampure bead purification, the TCR product of roughly 650 bp was size-selected on a 2% E-gel SizeSelection system. Before pooling, library quality was checked on a Bioanalyzer, concentration was measured with Qubit, and libraries were quantified with the Kapa Library Quantification kit. An Illumina HiSeq 2500 sequenced the libraries paired-end 2 x 150 bp. To increase sequence diversity, about 23-32% phiX was spiked into each library pool. Under the source paper's analysis protocol: The UMI-based MiGEC pipeline processed quality-filtered reads and removed over 85% of raw TCR sequences during error correction. VDJ genes were aligned to IMGT germline references, and each clonotype was defined by a unique CDR3 amino acid sequence together with V-J genes. Clonal expansion, Shannon diversity, and CDR3 relatedness (CalcPairwiseDistances, ClusterSamples) were evaluated with VDJtools, and phylogenetic trees were built with CLCbio workbench. Clones with at least 8 unique UMIs were defined as expanded, with this threshold being based on coefficient-of-variation modelling across technical triplicates. The public reads were reprocessed in TCRdb via fastp at Q25 and MiXCR, keeping in-frame beta chains. Rows merge per CDR3 protein into single entries with the most common DNA and genes. Here the V and J calls rest on TCRdb's processing, not on the authors' analysis. The sample records tens of thousands of distinct CDR3 sequences, approximately 25% of which are singletons. Jointly, the top ten make up about 4.9% of the sample.

The time point label corresponds to: technical triplicate 2. Unsorted PBMC libraries were generated from 2 million PBMCs stored in RNAlater at -80 °C until RNA extraction. PBMCs were separated from peripheral blood using Ficoll-Hypaque density gradient centrifugation and then cryopreserved in liquid nitrogen. The chain uses TRBV5-1 and TRBJ2-5, with TRBD2 perhaps the D gene, on 5 matching bases. Material: PBMCs. The TCR sequence derives from a man aged 55 to 69 with HTLV-1-associated myelopathy (HAM/TSP). The nucleotides read TGCGCCAGCAGCCCGCGGGCAGAAGAGACCCAGTACTTC. Its protein reads: CASSPRAEETQYF. When the CDR3 is completed using the reference TRBV5-1 and TRBJ2-5 genes on either side, the full variable domain is KAGVTQTPRYLIKTRGQQVTLSCSPISGHRSVSWYQQTPGQGLQFLFEYFSETQRNKGNFPGRFSGRQFSNSRSEMNVSTLELGDSALYLCASSPRAEETQYFGPGTRLLVL.